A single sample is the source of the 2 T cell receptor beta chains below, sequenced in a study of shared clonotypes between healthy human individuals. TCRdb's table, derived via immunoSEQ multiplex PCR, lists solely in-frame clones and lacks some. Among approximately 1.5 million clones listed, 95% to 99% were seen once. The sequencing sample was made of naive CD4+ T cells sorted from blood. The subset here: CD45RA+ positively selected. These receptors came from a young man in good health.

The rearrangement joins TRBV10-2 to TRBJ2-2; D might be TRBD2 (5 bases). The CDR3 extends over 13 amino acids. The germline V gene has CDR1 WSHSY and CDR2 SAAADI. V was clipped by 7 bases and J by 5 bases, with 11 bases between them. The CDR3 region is CASKPRETGELFF. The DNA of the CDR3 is TGCGCCAGCAAGCCTAGGGAGACCGGGGAGCTGTTTTTT.

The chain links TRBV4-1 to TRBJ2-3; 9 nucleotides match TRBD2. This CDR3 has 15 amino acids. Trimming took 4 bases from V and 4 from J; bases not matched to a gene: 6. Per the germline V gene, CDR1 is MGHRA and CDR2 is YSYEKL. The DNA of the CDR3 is TGCGCCAGCAGCCCGATGGGACTAGCCCCAGATACGCAGTATTTT. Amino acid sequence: CASSPMGLAPDTQYF.